The next 27 T cell receptor beta chains were all read from a single sample in a study of blood T cell repertoires in COVID-19 (dated by TCRdb to the early 2020s). The method behind the library was the immunoSEQ multiplex PCR assay. The table was pulled from immuneACCESS by TCRdb, which kept in-frame rearrangements only. Such tables lose some clones; where checked, under half of the loss comes from unresolved V genes, and the rest has no known cause. The sample table records fewer than 250,000 clones; around 90% of these occur just once. The ten largest clones add up to 6.5% to 9% of the sample. Source material: PBMCs or T cells enriched from blood (not recorded which). Receptor source: a woman aged 18-30 years who had recovered from COVID-19.

The J gene is TRBJ1-6, the V gene TRBV27; perhaps TRBD1 as D (5 bases). Germline V CDR1 and CDR2: MNHEY, SMNVEV (reference sequence). Trimming left V 2 bases short and J 9 bases short, with 11 bases between. CDR3 size: 14 residues. Written as DNA, the CDR3 is TGTGCCAGCAGTTTAGTCAGGGTCGGTTCACCCCTCCACTTT. Encoded protein: CASSLVRVGSPLHF.

The chain couples TRBV11-3 to TRBJ1-5, with 9 bases aligning to TRBD1. The germline V gene encodes CDR1 SGHNT and CDR2 YENEEA. The CDR3 runs to 17 residues. V trimming: 3 bases; J trimming: 2 bases; junction bases outside the gene matches: 8. The CDR3 sequence: CASSFEDRGNGNQPQHF. Here the CDR3 DNA reads TGTGCCAGCAGCTTCGAGGACAGGGGAAACGGCAATCAGCCCCAGCATTTT.

V and J are TRBV27 and TRBJ1-6; D uncertain. Between the trimmed V and J ends, which lost 6 bases and 7 bases, there was a span of 16 bases. This CDR3 is 15 amino acids long. Germline V gives CDR1 MNHEY, CDR2 SMNVEV (reference sequence). In DNA form, the CDR3 reads TGTGCCAGCAGCACCTTGCGGGTCCGCAATTCACCCCTCCACTTT. It codes for CASSTLRVRNSPLHF.

Within the sample, this clone is medium-sized. This chain joins TRBV6-1 and TRBJ2-1; 7 nucleotides line up with TRBD2. Germline V gene data show CDR1 as MNHNS and CDR2 as SASEGT. The ends lost 3 bases at V and 7 bases at J; junction bases unmatched: 0. The CDR3 contains 12 residues. The CDR3 loop is CASSERGNEQFF. CDR3 DNA sequence: TGTGCCAGCAGTGAGCGGGGGAATGAGCAGTTCTTC.

For this clone: In the same sample, other DNA sequences code for this CDR3. V gene TRBV5-1 combines with J gene TRBJ1-2; D might be TRBD1 (5 bases). V shed 0 bases and J shed 1 base, with 7 bases lying between them. The germline V gene has CDR1 SGHRS and CDR2 YFSETQ. There are 14 residues in the CDR3. CDR3 sequence (DNA): TGCGCCAGCAGCTTGGGACAGAGTAACTATGGCTACACCTTC. It codes for CASSLGQSNYGYTF.

The chain joins TRBV2 to TRBJ1-2, with 11 bases fitting TRBD1. The germline V gene encodes CDR1 SNHLY and CDR2 FYNNEI. With V trimmed by 3 bases and J by 8 bases, 11 bases remained unmatched. This CDR3 spans 16 amino acids. CDR3 sequence (DNA): TGTGCCAGCAGTGACGAAACGGGACAGGGGGAGAACGGCTACACCTTC. Translating it yields CASSDETGQGENGYTF.

The J gene is TRBJ1-2, the V gene TRBV19; 7 bases match TRBD1. After removal of 6 bases from V and 1 base from J, the junction contained 8 bases not matched to a gene. The V gene's germline CDR1 is LNHDA and CDR2 SQIVND (reference sequence). The CDR3 has 15 residues. The CDR3 loop reads CASSLTGDNNYGYTF. The CDR3 region has the DNA TGTGCCAGTAGCCTAACAGGGGACAATAACTATGGCTACACCTTC.

This chain uses TRBV5-4 with TRBJ2-1; 9 bases are shared with TRBD2. Unmatched junction bases numbered 7, after V lost 0 bases and J lost 9 bases. The germline V gene has CDR1 SGHNT and CDR2 YYREEE (reference sequence). This CDR3 spans 15 amino acids. Here the CDR3 DNA reads TGTGCCAGCAGCTTGGCCCAGCGGGGGGTTGGTGAGCAGTTCTTC. Translating gives CASSLAQRGVGEQFF.

The V call is TRBV29-1, the J call TRBJ1-1; D remains unclear. V lost 4 bases, J lost 4 bases, and 7 bases lay in between. From germline, CDR1 is SQVTM and CDR2 ANQGSEA. This CDR3 region has 11 residues. The CDR3 sequence: CSVVTITEAFF. The CDR3 bases are TGCAGCGTTGTTACTATCACTGAAGCTTTCTTT.

Here the CDR3 reads CASSALSGTPTNQQYF. CDR3 nucleotides: TGTGCCAGTAGTGCCCTCTCCGGGACACCAACAAACCAGCAGTACTTC. This chain connects TRBV19 to TRBJ2-7, with D perhaps matching TRBD1 (6 bases). Looked up from germline, CDR1 is LNHDA and CDR2 is SQIVND (reference sequence). Trimming cost V 5 bases and J 8 bases, with 25 bases left between them. CDR3 length: 16 residues.

Comment on this clone: Other DNA sequences in the sample encode the same CDR3. The chain employs TRBV7-9 and TRBJ1-1, with TRBD1 as a possible D gene (6 bases). Germline loops: CDR1 SEHNR, CDR2 FQNEAQ (reference sequence). The CDR3 totals 14 residues. Trimming took off 5 bases at V and 2 bases at J, with 12 bases between the two ends. The CDR3 here is CASSLQGPNTEAFF. CDR3 sequence (DNA): TGTGCCAGCAGCCTACAGGGTCCAAACACTGAAGCTTTCTTT.

The rearrangement uses TRBV2 and TRBJ1-2; 11 nucleotides agree with TRBD1. V gave up 4 bases and J gave up 8 bases; unmatched junction bases: 3. The germline CDR1 and CDR2 sequences are SNHLY and FYNNEI. The CDR3 extends over 13 amino acids. Written as DNA, the CDR3 is TGTGCCAGCAGTGGGACAGGGGGCGGCGGCTACACCTTC. This encodes CASSGTGGGGYTF.

V usage is TRBV6-5 and J usage is TRBJ1-2; D perhaps matches TRBD1 (6 bases). The CDR3 is made up of 13 amino acids. CDR1 MNHEY and CDR2 SVGAGI come from the germline V gene. The V end was cut by 11 bases, the J end by 7 bases, with 20 bases between. DNA of the CDR3: TGTGCCGTAAAGGGGGGGGACTATGGTGGCTACACCTTC. This codes for CAVKGGDYGGYTF.

The rearrangement links TRBV12-3 or TRBV12-4 to TRBJ2-7; tentative D call: TRBD2 (6 bases). The CDR3 has 13 amino acids. The V and J ends lost 3 bases and 7 bases respectively, with 13 bases between them. CDR3 bases: TGTGCCAGCAGTTTCGGGGGAGTTCGGGAGCAGTACTTC. Amino acid sequence: CASSFGGVREQYF.

The chain couples TRBV6-5 to TRBJ1-4; D is uncertain. V was cut by 9 bases and J by 5 bases, with 10 bases left in between. CDR1 is MNHEY and CDR2 is SVGAGI in the germline V gene. The length of the CDR3 is 12 residues. CDR3 amino acids: CASKWENEKLFF. CDR3 coding DNA: TGTGCCAGTAAGTGGGAGAATGAAAAACTGTTTTTT.

V and J are TRBV21-1 and TRBJ1-2; the table's D call, TRBD1, was not checked against the DNA. TRBV21-1 is assigned pseudogene status. The CDR3 loop spans 15 amino acids. The CDR3 DNA reads as TGTGCCAGCAGCAAAGCCCGACAGAGAGCCTATGGCTACACCTTC. The encoded protein is CASSKARQRAYGYTF.

V and J are TRBV7-2 and TRBJ2-3, with 15 positions matching TRBD2. With V trimmed by 5 bases and J by 1 base, 7 bases remained unmatched. CDR1 and CDR2 (germline): SGHTA, FQGNSA. The CDR3 extends over 18 amino acids. The DNA of the CDR3 is TGTGCCAGCAGCCCTCGGACTAGCGGGGGGGCAGGCACAGATACGCAGTATTTT. Amino acids: CASSPRTSGGAGTDTQYF.

In this sample, this clone is medium-sized (0.01 to 0.1%). J is TRBJ2-7 and V is TRBV18; 10 bases fit TRBD1. With 3 bases clipped from V and 6 bases from J, the junction kept 5 bases outside the gene matches. Germline CDR1 KGHSH, CDR2 LQKENI. The CDR3 covers 14 residues. The CDR3, as DNA: TGTGCCAGCTCACCCGGGACAGGGGAGGTCGAGCAGTACTTC. Protein: CASSPGTGEVEQYF. Full variable domain (remainder filled in from reference TRBV18 and TRBJ2-7): NAGVMQNPRHLVRRRGQEARLRCSPMKGHSHVYWYRQLPEEGLKFMVYLQKENIIDESGMPKERFSAEFPKEGPSILRIQQVVRGDSAAYFCASSPGTGEVEQYFGPGTRLTVT.

The rearrangement links TRBV19 to TRBJ2-5, with D uncertain. Germline lookup yields CDR1 LNHDA and CDR2 SQIVND (reference sequence). The CDR3 has 12 residues. Trimming pared 6 bases from V and 9 bases from J, leaving 14 bases between. CDR3 sequence reads: CASSLSTYPQYF. As DNA, the CDR3 is TGTGCCAGTAGCCTTTCCACATATCCCCAGTACTTC.

In its sample, this clone was seen once. The J gene is TRBJ2-1, the V gene TRBV6-5, with 11 positions matching TRBD2. Germline V lookup: CDR1 MNHEY, CDR2 SVGAGI. J gave up 6 bases and V 3 bases, and 4 bases lay outside the gene matches. There are 15 residues in the CDR3. The CDR3 is CASSYDSGGANEQFF. In DNA, the CDR3 is TGTGCCAGCAGTTATGATAGCGGGGGGGCCAATGAGCAGTTCTTC.

The chain carries TRBV30 and TRBJ2-7, with 9 bases lining up with TRBD1. CDR1 and CDR2 from the germline V gene are GTSNPN and SVGIG (reference sequence). J was trimmed by 5 bases and V by 3 bases; bases with no gene match: 5. This CDR3 spans 13 amino acids. The CDR3 coding sequence is TGTGCCTGGAGCCAAGGGACAGGGAACGAGCAGTACTTC. Translation gives CAWSQGTGNEQYF.

V gene TRBV7-6 combines with J gene TRBJ1-3, with D unresolved. V shed 1 base and J shed 4 bases, with 14 bases lying between them. CDR1 is SGHVS and CDR2 is FNYEAQ in the germline V gene. There are 16 residues in the CDR3. CDR3 in DNA: TGTGCCAGCAGCTTAGATGGGGAGGGATCCGGAAACACCATATATTTT. This codes for CASSLDGEGSGNTIYF.

The V gene is TRBV19, the J gene TRBJ2-2; 7 nucleotides agree with TRBD1. The germline V gene encodes CDR1 LNHDA and CDR2 SQIVND (reference sequence). This CDR3 is built from 18 residues. J lost 7 bases, V lost 9 bases, and 23 bases had no gene match. As DNA, the CDR3 is TGTGCCAGCAAAACCCCAGAAGGCCGACAGGGAGAGAGCGGGGAGCTGTTTTTT. Protein: CASKTPEGRQGESGELFF.

The sample holds one count of this clone. The chain recombines TRBV7-2 with TRBJ1-2, with unresolved D. In germline, CDR1 is SGHTA, CDR2 FQGNSA. This CDR3 contains 17 residues. The V and J ends lost 5 bases and 4 bases respectively, with 23 bases between them. The CDR3 region has the DNA TGTGCCAGCAGCCCCACCCCAGTGTATTTGTCGTCCTATGGCTACACCTTC. Translation: CASSPTPVYLSSYGYTF.

The rearrangement links TRBV7-9 to TRBJ2-3; 12 bases fit TRBD2. The V segment lost 3 bases and the J segment 0 bases; nucleotides outside the gene matches: 4. CDR1 SEHNR and CDR2 FQNEAQ come from the germline V gene (reference sequence). CDR3 length equals 17 residues. For the CDR3, the DNA is TGTGCCAGCAGCTTCCTAGCGGGGGGGTTTAGCACAGATACGCAGTATTTT. It yields the protein CASSFLAGGFSTDTQYF.

This clone was picked up a small number of times. This sequence joins TRBV29-1 and TRBJ1-2; the match to TRBD1 covers 7 bases. Germline lookup yields CDR1 SQVTM and CDR2 ANQGSEA. The V gene end was trimmed by 7 bases and the J gene end by 4 bases; junction bases not matched to a gene: 9. The CDR3 extends over 13 amino acids. Written as DNA, the CDR3 is TGCAGCGCCCTCATCCCAGGGGGCTATGGCTACACCTTC. Protein: CSALIPGGYGYTF.

This chain links TRBV11-2 with TRBJ2-5; TRBD2 aligns across 9 bases. V trimming: 0 bases; J trimming: 6 bases; junction bases outside the gene matches: 11. The germline gives CDR1 SGHAT, CDR2 FQNNGV. The CDR3 sequence is 17 residues long. The CDR3 DNA reads as TGTGCCAGCAGCTTAGATCATGGCGGGGGGGCGAGAAAGACCCAGTACTTC. Translating gives CASSLDHGGGARKTQYF.